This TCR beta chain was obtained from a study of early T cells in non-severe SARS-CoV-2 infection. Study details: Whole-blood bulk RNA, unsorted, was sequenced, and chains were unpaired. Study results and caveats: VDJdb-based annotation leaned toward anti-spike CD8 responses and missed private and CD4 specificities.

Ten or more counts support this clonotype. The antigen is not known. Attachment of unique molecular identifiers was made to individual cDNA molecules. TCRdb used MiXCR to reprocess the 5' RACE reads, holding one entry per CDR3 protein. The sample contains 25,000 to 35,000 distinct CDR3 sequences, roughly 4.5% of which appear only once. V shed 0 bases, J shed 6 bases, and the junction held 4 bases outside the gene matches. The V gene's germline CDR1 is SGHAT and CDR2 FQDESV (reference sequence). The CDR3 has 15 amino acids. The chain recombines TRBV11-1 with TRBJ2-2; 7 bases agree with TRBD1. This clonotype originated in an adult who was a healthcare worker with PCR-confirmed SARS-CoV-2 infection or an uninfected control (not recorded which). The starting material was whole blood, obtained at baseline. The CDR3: CASSLAGGIAGELFF. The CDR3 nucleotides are TGTGCCAGCAGCTTAGCAGGGGGCATCGCCGGGGAGCTGTTTTTT.